This TCR beta chain was sequenced for a study of shared clonotypes between healthy human individuals. On the study more broadly: Three CD4 naive, three CD4 memory, two CD8 naive and one CD8 memory plate were used per donor. Whole-study results and caveats: For naive CD4 cells, 4% to 5% of clonotypes were shared across a handful of donors. Memory subsets generally showed lower estimated richness than naive subsets.

CDR1 is MNHEY and CDR2 is SVGAGI in the germline V gene. Trimming pared 6 bases from V and 6 bases from J, leaving 17 bases between. The CDR3 contains 15 residues. With regard to this clone: Its antigen is unknown.

Per the authors' pipeline: As immunoSEQ supplied junction-only sequences (without quality scores), filtering differed. Sequencing was performed with immunoSEQ multiplex PCR; in TCRdb, only in-frame clones are kept and a portion is missing. For V, J and clone size, that table is used; D and trimming come from the DNA. The sample has approximately 620,000 clones, almost 97% seen once. Sequencing was done on a sample of naive CD4+ T cells sorted from blood. Subset described: CD45RA+ positively selected. This chain links TRBV6-5 with TRBJ2-2, with a tentative D call TRBD2 (5 bases). The TCR comes from a woman aged 25 to 39 in good health. This chain's CDR3 is CASSSGLLGAGELFF. The CDR3 DNA reads as TGTGCCAGCAGCTCCGGACTGCTTGGGGCCGGGGAGCTGTTTTTT.